Listed below are T cell receptor beta chains from one sample, sequenced in a study of CD8 T cells in ankylosing spondylitis. TCRdb reprocessed the 5' RACE reads with MiXCR, giving one entry per CDR3 protein. The sample carries 130,000 to 150,000 distinct CDR3 sequences, 8% to 9% recorded once. Sequenced material: synovial fluid, either unsorted or a sorted T cell fraction (not recorded which). These receptors were obtained from a male donor with ankylosing spondylitis. Both conserved end residues are part of each CDR3. The order of the fields is J gene, V gene, CDR3 length, CDR3 protein.

TRBJ2-7 | TRBV28 | 15 | CASSFPPAGGYEQYF
TRBJ1-6 | TRBV20-1 | 15 | CSARGTTGGMGSLHF
TRBJ2-7 | TRBV2 | 10 | CASRGYEQYF
TRBJ1-1 | TRBV5-1 | 14 | CASSPRPGMGEAFF
TRBJ2-1 | TRBV29-1 | 12 | CSVDIGGSEQFF
TRBJ1-4 | TRBV7-2 | 14 | CASSYTAYQGKLFF
TRBJ1-4 | TRBV6-1 | 11 | CASAPDEKLFF
TRBJ2-7 | TRBV11-2 | 15 | CASSLDPAGSYEQYF
TRBJ1-4 | TRBV7-9 | 11 | CASSLWDSPIF
TRBJ1-2 | TRBV6-1 | 14 | CASTSGLQGAGYTF
TRBJ2-5 | TRBV20-1 | 14 | CSGIPGTLQETQYF
TRBJ1-1 | TRBV2 | 11 | CASSETREAFF
TRBJ2-2 | TRBV2 | 17 | CASSEAPRTANTGELFF
TRBJ2-7 | TRBV2 | 11 | CASRRLDEQYF
TRBJ1-2 | TRBV7-2 | 13 | CASSVGHSYGYTF
TRBJ2-7 | TRBV7-2 | 12 | CASSLGFGEQYF
TRBJ1-2 | TRBV20-1 | 13 | CSARRLPLYGYTF
TRBJ2-7 | TRBV20-1 | 13 | CSARRGQIYEQYF
TRBJ2-7 | TRBV7-9 | 15 | CASSPPGLVTYEQYF
TRBJ2-1 | TRBV20-1 | 16 | CSARDGGGPGHNEQFF
TRBJ2-1 | TRBV4-3 | 15 | CASSQDYQGYNEQFF
TRBJ1-2 | TRBV6-2/TRBV6-3 | 16 | CASSPLPAGAGRGYTF
TRBJ2-3 | TRBV9 | 15 | CASSVWGMGADTQYF
TRBJ2-1 | TRBV27 | 11 | CASRRTDEQFF
TRBJ1-1 | TRBV7-2 | 13 | CASRPNPGAEAFF
TRBJ2-5 | TRBV5-6 | 16 | CASSLGLAGAQETQYF
TRBJ2-3 | TRBV20-1 | 14 | CSARGVLNTDTQYF
TRBJ1-5 | TRBV29-1 | 13 | CSVGGQEGQPQHF
TRBJ2-3 | TRBV20-1 | 14 | CSARSGASTDTQYF
TRBJ1-4 | TRBV29-1 | 12 | CSVQAFNEKLFF
TRBJ1-2 | TRBV20-1 | 13 | CSARVPQIYGYTF
TRBJ2-3 | TRBV11-1 | 19 | CASSLGYELGLQDTDTQYF
TRBJ2-5 | TRBV7-2 | 11 | CASTFSLTQYF
TRBJ2-1 | TRBV7-6 | 17 | CASSSSAGTGGYNEQFF
TRBJ2-7 | TRBV6-2/TRBV6-3 | 14 | CASSRPGPPYEQYF
TRBJ1-1 | TRBV4-2 | 14 | CASSQDQGTPGAFF
TRBJ2-4 | TRBV29-1 | 12 | CSFLGPPRIQYF
TRBJ2-1 | TRBV5-5 | 15 | CASSLVAGGWNEQFF
TRBJ1-2 | TRBV20-1 | 13 | CSGIYGETYGYTF
TRBJ2-5 | TRBV20-1 | 15 | CSAPIGTSGEETQYF
TRBJ2-3 | TRBV7-2 | 15 | CASGLRGSVTDTQYF
TRBJ2-1 | TRBV28 | 14 | CASSFLSSYNEQFF
TRBJ1-1 | TRBV2 | 13 | CASSVYENTEAFF